This section outlines one TCR beta chain sequence together with its context. These data come from a study of CD8 T cells in Susac syndrome. V gave up 4 bases and J gave up 9 bases; unmatched junction bases: 9. CDR3 size: 13 residues. Germline V gives CDR1 SGHRS, CDR2 YFSETQ. Random hexamers primed reverse transcription of 0.5 to 1 ug RNA. MiXCR, applied by TCRdb to the immunoSEQ multiplex PCR reads, yields one record per CDR3 protein. The data contain about 250,000 distinct CDR3 sequences, over 85% of them seen just once; the ten biggest clones take up about 0.071%. The sequence came from a human donor with multiple sclerosis. V is TRBV5-1 and J is TRBJ2-7; 8 bases match TRBD1. The material sequenced was CD4+ T cells from PBMCs. CDR3 nucleotide sequence: TGCGCCAGCAGCCGGGGGACAGGCGAGGCGCAGTACTTC. This translates into CASSRGTGEAQYF.